Included here is one T cell receptor (beta chain) sequence, with context. This record comes from a study of blood T cell repertoires in COVID-19. Study overall: Specimens from acute and convalescent COVID-19 originated in the United States, Italy and Spain. From T cells, B-cell-depleted T cells, or PBMCs came the material, which was cDNA or gDNA.

V dropped 5 bases and J dropped 11; count of bases not matched to a gene: 15. Germline V gives CDR1 SGHTA, CDR2 FQGNSA. CDR3 length: 15 amino acids. Original analysis: Estimation of nucleated cell counts relied on the amplification of reference gene primers. The repertoire was sequenced with immunoSEQ multiplex PCR; TCRdb's copy has only in-frame clones and lacks some. From that table come the V and J calls and clone size; the DNA was used to work out D and trimming. The sample contains some 38,000 clones, roughly 78% of which appear only once. The rearrangement uses TRBV7-2 and TRBJ1-1, with 9 bases fitting TRBD1. This receptor was obtained from a man between 65 and 85 years old with acute or convalescent COVID-19. Material: peripheral blood. CDR3 loop: CASSGTGTGSLRAFF. The CDR3 coding sequence is TGTGCCAGCAGCGGCACCGGGACAGGGTCTCTCCGTGCTTTCTTT.